The clone carrying this T cell receptor beta chain was seen a handful of times. This entry belongs to a study of blood T cells in healthy people across ages. The V gene lost 5 bases and the J gene lost 4 bases, with 11 bases spanning the gap. The germline CDR1 and CDR2 sequences are DFQATT and SNEGSKA (reference sequence). This CDR3 has 12 amino acids. Then a second PCR, running about 6 to 12 cycles, was carried out with a sample-barcoded 5' primer and a J-beta primer mix. Via MiXCR, TCRdb re-called the 5' RACE reads, giving one row per CDR3 protein. Here the sample spans some 790,000 distinct CDR3 sequences, 29% being singletons.

The sequence came from a woman older than 75 in good health. The gene calls are TRBV20-1 and TRBJ1-1, with a weak D call TRBD1 (5 bases). Sequenced input: blood. CDR3 sequence: CSAVGPLTEAFF. DNA for the CDR3: TGCAGTGCTGTGGGACCGCTCACTGAAGCTTTCTTT.